The next 14 T cell receptor beta chains were all read from a single sample in a study of vaccination and CD4 T cells after COVID-19. CD4+ T cells that had been cultured provided DNA sequenced with the Oncomine TCR Beta short-read assay. TCRdb re-called the PCR reads through MiXCR, storing one row per CDR3 protein. In the table there are over 9,500 distinct CDR3 sequences, more than 45% of which are singletons. These receptors' targets are unknown. Treatment meaning: roughly 10-day PBMC culture with coronavirus spike peptide pools or control peptides (ViraFEST assay). Sequencing was done on a sample of CD4+ T cells from blood, cultured in vitro. The receptors shown here come from a human donor who had recovered from COVID-19.

This clonotype was detected a few times. The rearrangement joins TRBV7-9 to TRBJ1-2; D unclear. Trimming shortened V by 4 bases and J by 5 bases, and 8 bases separated the two germline ends. This CDR3 spans 12 amino acids. The germline CDR1 and CDR2 sequences are SEHNR and FQNEAQ (reference sequence). The CDR3 loop is CASSSQHYGYTF. The CDR3 nucleotides are TGTGCCAGCAGCTCCCAACATTATGGCTACACCTTC.

This clonotype was seen a handful of times. The rearrangement uses TRBV29-1 and TRBJ1-1; 7 bases are shared with TRBD1. The CDR3 runs to 14 residues. Germline values: CDR1 SQVTM, CDR2 ANQGSEA. Trimming at V came to 3 bases and at J to 3 bases, leaving 7 bases not matched to a gene. This CDR3 reads CSVESRGQDTEAFF. The CDR3 DNA follows: TGCAGCGTTGAGAGTAGGGGGCAGGACACTGAAGCTTTCTTT.

The V gene is TRBV27, the J gene TRBJ2-1; 12 positions agree with TRBD2. CDR3 size: 16 residues. V lost 3 bases and J lost 6; bases outside the gene matches: 6. Germline V gene lookup returns CDR1 MNHEY and CDR2 SMNVEV (reference sequence). CDR3 region: CASSLLAGGPFNEQFF. CDR3 bases: TGTGCCAGCAGTTTGCTAGCGGGAGGGCCCTTCAATGAGCAGTTCTTC.

This clonotype has only one observation. The rearrangement joins TRBV5-3 to TRBJ2-6; D ambiguous. TRBV5-3 has ORF status, its function being uncertain. Trimming removed 4 bases from V and 0 bases from J, with 20 bases in between. The length of the CDR3 is 19 residues. This chain's CDR3 is CARSQSRTHLISGANVLTF. CDR3 nucleotides: TGTGCCAGAAGCCAATCTAGAACCCACCTGATCTCTGGGGCCAACGTCCTGACTTTC.

As for this clonotype: A junction boundary mismatches the germline segment, possibly from a read error. The chain uses TRBV20-1 and TRBJ1-1; 8 bases align to TRBD1. Germline-derived CDR1 and CDR2 are DFQATT and SNEGSKA (reference sequence). The CDR3 contains 13 residues. The CDR3, as DNA: TGTAGTGCTACAGGGGGACGAGACACTGAAGCTTTCTTT. Its translation: CSATGGRDTEAFF.

V and J are TRBV7-2 and TRBJ1-2; no clear D. CDR3 length: 10 amino acids. V shed 3 bases and J shed 10 bases, with 6 bases lying between them. Germline CDR1 and CDR2: SGHTA and FQGNSA. CDR3: CASSFTPYTF. Here the CDR3 DNA reads TGTGCCAGCAGCTTTACCCCCTACACCTTC. Complete variable domain (other parts from reference TRBV7-2 and TRBJ1-2): GAGVSQSPSNKVTEKGKDVELRCDPISGHTALYWYRQSLGQGLEFLIYFQGNSAPDKSGLPSDRFSAERTGGSVSTLTIQRTQQEDSAVYLCASSFTPYTFGSGTRLTVV.

The chain couples TRBV2 to TRBJ2-7, with TRBD2 matching over 8 bases. Trimming removed 4 bases from V and 6 bases from J; junction bases left unmatched: 5. From germline, CDR1 is SNHLY and CDR2 FYNNEI. This CDR3 has 13 amino acids. The CDR3 protein is CASSGAGGTEQYF. In DNA form, the CDR3 reads TGTGCCAGCAGTGGTGCGGGAGGTACCGAGCAGTACTTC.

The V call is TRBV7-9, the J call TRBJ1-2; TRBD1 matches 11 bases. The J segment lost 8 bases and the V segment lost 6 bases, leaving 8 bases of the junction unmatched. Germline values: CDR1 SEHNR, CDR2 FQNEAQ (reference sequence). The CDR3 has 14 residues. The CDR3 spells CASSPGQGALGYTF. Written as DNA, the CDR3 is TGTGCCAGCAGTCCCGGACAGGGGGCGTTGGGCTACACCTTC.

The chain employs TRBV12-3 or TRBV12-4 and TRBJ1-6; D unclear. Trimming removed 6 bases from V and 1 base from J, with 10 bases in between. The CDR3 loop spans 15 amino acids. The CDR3 DNA follows: TGTGCCAGCAGGGTCGGTGATTCCTATAATTCACCCCTCCACTTT. Protein sequence: CASRVGDSYNSPLHF.

This clonotype was seen only a few times. The chain is built from TRBV19 and TRBJ1-3; D remains unclear. With 0 bases removed from V and 6 bases from J, the gap between germline ends came to 12 bases. CDR3 length equals 15 residues. The germline V gene encodes CDR1 LNHDA and CDR2 SQIVND (reference sequence). For the CDR3, the DNA is TGTGCCAGTAGTATAGAGGTCGGGGAGGAAAACACCATATATTTT. It encodes CASSIEVGEENTIYF.

The chain combines TRBV20-1 with TRBJ2-7; 12 nucleotides agree with TRBD2. This CDR3 is 17 amino acids long. Losses at the gene ends were 0 bases for V and 0 bases for J; bases not matched to a gene: 6. CDR1 and CDR2 from the germline V gene are DFQATT and SNEGSKA (reference sequence). This CDR3 is CSARDMGLAGYSYEQYF. DNA of the CDR3: TGCAGTGCTAGAGATATGGGACTAGCGGGCTACTCCTACGAGCAGTACTTC.

This clonotype occurred a few times. The chain combines TRBV27 with TRBJ1-2; 7 bases are a match to TRBD1. After removal of 5 bases from V and 2 bases from J, the junction contained 8 bases not matched to a gene. Germline V gene sequence: CDR1 MNHEY, CDR2 SMNVEV (reference sequence). This CDR3 has 15 amino acids. The CDR3 nucleotides read TGTGCCAGCAGTACCTCGACAGGGCGGAACTATGGCTACACCTTC. Protein: CASSTSTGRNYGYTF.

This clonotype was recorded only once. The rearrangement joins TRBV19 to TRBJ1-2, with D possibly matching TRBD1 (5 bases). Germline V gene lookup returns CDR1 LNHDA and CDR2 SQIVND (reference sequence). The CDR3 contains 19 residues. The ends were cut back, 3 bases at V and 1 base at J, with 24 bases in the middle. CDR3: CASSMIGGPRPTYNYGYTF. Written as DNA, the CDR3 is TGTGCCAGTAGTATGATCGGGGGTCCCCGCCCCACTTATAACTATGGCTACACCTTC.

The chain has TRBV7-9 and TRBJ1-1; D not certain. Trimming took off 3 bases at V and 7 bases at J, with 6 bases between the two ends. Looked up from germline, CDR1 is SEHNR and CDR2 is FQNEAQ (reference sequence). This CDR3 spans 11 amino acids. The CDR3 nucleotides read TGTGCCAGCAGCTTTGGAGGTGAAGCTTTCTTT. Amino acid sequence: CASSFGGEAFF.